The source of this T cell receptor beta chain is a study of CD8 T cells in ankylosing spondylitis. Whole-study findings and limits: There were earlier reports of some motif variants in reactive arthritis synovial fluid and blood. There was a TCR beta motif, made of eight highly homologous variants, that appeared characteristic of ankylosing spondylitis blood. As for the disease-linked clones, they showed a CD8+ phenotype and occurred at relatively low frequencies in peripheral blood.

This clonotype was seen at least ten times. Its antigen remains unidentified. CDR1 and CDR2 from the germline V gene are SGHVS and FNYEAQ. The CDR3 sequence is 16 residues long. J gave up 0 bases and V 4 bases, and 6 bases lay outside the gene matches. The TCR beta libraries were generated through quantitative 5'-RACE incorporating molecular barcodes. MiXCR, run by TCRdb on the 5' RACE reads, gives a single entry per CDR3 protein. The sample consists of roughly 97,000 distinct CDR3 sequences, about 8% of them appearing once. The receptor was isolated from a male donor with ankylosing spondylitis or in good health (not recorded which). The specimen was blood, either unsorted or a sorted T cell fraction (not recorded which). This rearrangement joins TRBV7-6 to TRBJ1-1; the match to TRBD1 covers 9 bases. DNA for the CDR3: TGTGCCAGCAGCTCGGACAGGGGATCCATGAACACTGAAGCTTTCTTT. Translation gives CASSSDRGSMNTEAFF.